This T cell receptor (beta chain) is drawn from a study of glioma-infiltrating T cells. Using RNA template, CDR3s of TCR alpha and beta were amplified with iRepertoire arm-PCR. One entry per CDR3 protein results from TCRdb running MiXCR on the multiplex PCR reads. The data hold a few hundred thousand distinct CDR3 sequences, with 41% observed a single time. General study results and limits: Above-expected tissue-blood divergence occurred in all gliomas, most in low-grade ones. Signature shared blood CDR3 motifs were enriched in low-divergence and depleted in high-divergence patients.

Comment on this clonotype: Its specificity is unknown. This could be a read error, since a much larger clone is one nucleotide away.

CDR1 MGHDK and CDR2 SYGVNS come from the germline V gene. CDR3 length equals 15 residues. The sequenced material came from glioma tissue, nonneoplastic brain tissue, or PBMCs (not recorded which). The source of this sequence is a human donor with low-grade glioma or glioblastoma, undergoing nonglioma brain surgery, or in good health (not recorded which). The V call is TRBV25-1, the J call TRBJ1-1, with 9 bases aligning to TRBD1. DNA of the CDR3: TGTGCCAGCAGTTCCCCCGGGACAGGGAACACTAAAGCTTTCTTT. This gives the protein CASSSPGTGNTKAFF.